This passage covers 17 T cell receptor beta chains from one sample sequenced in a study of blood T cell repertoires in COVID-19. Only in-frame clones appear in the TCRdb table, and some are missing; sequencing was by immunoSEQ multiplex PCR. This sample has fewer than 250,000 clones, with more than 75% found just once. Sequences were obtained from peripheral blood. Source of these receptors: a woman older than 75 with COVID-19, enrolled during active disease.

The chain recombines TRBV18 with TRBJ2-1; TRBD2 agrees at 14 bases. Germline V gene sequence: CDR1 KGHSH, CDR2 LQKENI. This CDR3 contains 16 residues. The V gene end was trimmed by 2 bases and the J gene end by 5 bases; junction bases not matched to a gene: 2. Here the CDR3 DNA reads TGTGCCAGCTCACCAGGGACTAGCGGGGGAAACAATGAGCAGTTCTTC. Its translation: CASSPGTSGGNNEQFF.

This sequence joins TRBV5-4 and TRBJ1-2, with D possibly matching TRBD1 (5 bases). With 2 bases removed from V and 0 bases from J, the gap between germline ends came to 8 bases. Germline V gene data show CDR1 as SGHNT and CDR2 as YYREEE (reference sequence). The CDR3 totals 14 residues. DNA of the CDR3: TGTGCCAGCAGCTTAGGGGAAGCTAACTATGGCTACACCTTC. This sequence encodes CASSLGEANYGYTF.

CDR3 coding DNA: TGTGCCAGCAGTTTTGGGGGGTACACTGAAGCTTTCTTT. This sequence encodes CASSFGGYTEAFF. This chain uses TRBV28 with TRBJ1-1, with a tentative D call TRBD1 (5 bases). Trimming stripped 3 bases from V and 3 bases from J, with 8 bases between. Germline V lookup: CDR1 MDHEN, CDR2 SYDVKM. This CDR3 has 13 residues.

This rearrangement joins TRBV28 to TRBJ1-3; 7 bases fit TRBD1. Trimming at V came to 5 bases and at J to 0 bases, leaving 7 bases not matched to a gene. Germline CDR1 is MDHEN and CDR2 is SYDVKM. The CDR3 has 16 residues. The CDR3 sequence: CASSPPGQTSGNTIYF. CDR3 DNA: TGTGCCAGCAGTCCGCCGGGACAGACCTCTGGAAACACCATATATTTT. Variable domain in full (rest from reference TRBV28 and TRBJ1-3): DVKVTQSSRYLVKRTGEKVFLECVQDMDHENMFWYRQDPGLGLRLIYFSYDVKMKEKGDIPEGYSVSREKKERFSLILESASTNQTSMYLCASSPPGQTSGNTIYFGEGSWLTVV.

This chain joins TRBV7-6 and TRBJ1-6; 7 positions agree with TRBD1. The CDR3 has 15 residues. Germline assignment: CDR1 SGHVS and CDR2 FNYEAQ. Unmatched junction bases numbered 11, after V lost 5 bases and J lost 10 bases. The CDR3 reads CASSPRQGTSSPLHF. CDR3 nucleotides: TGTGCCAGCAGCCCACGACAGGGCACATCGTCACCCCTCCACTTT. The whole variable domain, remainder taken from reference TRBV7-6 and TRBJ1-6, is GAGVSQSPRYKVTKRGQDVALRCDPISGHVSLYWYRQALGQGPEFLTYFNYEAQQDKSGLPNDRFSAERPEGSISTLTIQRTEQRDSAMYRCASSPRQGTSSPLHFGNGTRLTVT.

The chain employs TRBV6-5 and TRBJ1-2; unclear D gene. The length of the CDR3 is 14 residues. Germline-derived CDR1 and CDR2 are MNHEY and SVGAGI. The V end was cut by 8 bases, the J end by 2 bases, with 15 bases between. CDR3 residues: CASLKPGLNYGYTF. CDR3 nucleotide sequence: TGTGCCAGCCTTAAACCGGGGTTAAACTATGGCTACACCTTC.

The chain combines TRBV27 with TRBJ2-2; possible D gene TRBD1, 6 bases. The germline V and J ends were trimmed by 4 bases and 1 base, with 10 bases remaining between them. In germline, CDR1 is MNHEY, CDR2 SMNVEV (reference sequence). This CDR3 comprises 15 residues. CDR3 in DNA: TGTGCCAGCAGTTCGTGGGGGCGGAACACCGGGGAGCTGTTTTTT. It is translated as CASSSWGRNTGELFF.

The V and J genes are TRBV10-3 and TRBJ1-2, with D possibly TRBD1 on 6 matching bases. This CDR3 contains 13 residues. Germline CDR1 is ENHRY and CDR2 is SYGVKD. V was shortened by 11 bases and J by 4 bases, with 17 bases between the two germline ends. The CDR3 DNA follows: TGTGCCGCCCGACAGGATGAAGCCTATGGCTACACCTTC. Translating it yields CAARQDEAYGYTF.

The chain links TRBV2 to TRBJ1-1, with D possibly TRBD1 on 6 matching bases. Per germline, CDR1 SNHLY and CDR2 FYNNEI. This CDR3 is 16 amino acids long. V was clipped by 4 bases and J by 1 base, with 16 bases between them. The CDR3 nucleotides read TGTGCCAGCAGTGCGGCAGGGGCTGTTAGGAACACTGAAGCTTTCTTT. Protein: CASSAAGAVRNTEAFF.

In this sample, this clone turned up a few times. The chain uses TRBV21-1 and TRBJ2-7; the DNA was not compared with TRBD1, the D call given in the table. TRBV21-1 is listed as a pseudogene. CDR3 size: 14 residues. CDR3 in amino acids: CASSKRQGSYEQYF. In nucleotides, the CDR3 is TGTGCCAGCAGCAAAAGACAGGGCTCCTACGAGCAGTACTTC.

In DNA, the CDR3 is TGTGCCAGCAGCTTAGGAGACAGAACCTACGAGCAGTACTTC. Encoded protein: CASSLGDRTYEQYF. V is TRBV7-3 and J is TRBJ2-5, with TRBD1 as a possible D gene (5 bases). The J call could be wrong; TRBJ2-7 is a better fit for the DNA end. This CDR3 contains 14 residues. The V gene's germline CDR1 is SGHTA and CDR2 FQGTGA.

V and J are TRBV6-5 and TRBJ1-2; TRBD1 aligns across 9 bases. Germline V CDR1 and CDR2: MNHEY, SVGAGI. Losses at the gene ends were 4 bases for V and 8 bases for J; bases not matched to a gene: 11. The CDR3 covers 15 residues. CDR3: CASSSQAQGAPGYTF. The DNA for the CDR3 is TGTGCCAGCAGTTCCCAGGCACAGGGGGCGCCGGGCTACACCTTC.

J is TRBJ2-7 and V is TRBV14; TRBD1 agrees at 9 bases. This CDR3 is built from 15 residues. Germline CDR1 is SGHDN and CDR2 is FVKESK. J was trimmed by 6 bases and V by 3 bases; bases with no gene match: 9. Written as DNA, the CDR3 is TGTGCCAGCAGCCATGAACAGGGGGCAATCGGCGAGCAGTACTTC. Translation: CASSHEQGAIGEQYF.

A single count supports this clone. The chain is built from TRBV28 and TRBJ2-2, with D maybe TRBD1 (5 bases). The CDR3 extends over 15 amino acids. V gave up 8 bases and J gave up 1 base, with 14 bases separating them. CDR1 is MDHEN and CDR2 is SYDVKM in the germline V gene. CDR3 residues: CASQEPTGNTGELFF. DNA of the CDR3: TGTGCCAGCCAGGAGCCTACAGGGAACACCGGGGAGCTGTTTTTT.

The V gene is TRBV7-2, the J gene TRBJ1-3; 7 nucleotides agree with TRBD1. With V trimmed by 5 bases and J by 0 bases, 10 bases remained unmatched. The germline CDR1 and CDR2 sequences are SGHTA and FQGNSA. The CDR3 extends over 17 amino acids. The CDR3 DNA reads TGTGCCAGCAGCAGAGCCCCGGGACAGTCCTCTGGAAACACCATATATTTT. It specifies CASSRAPGQSSGNTIYF.

The chain employs TRBV5-6 and TRBJ2-5; TRBD1 agrees at 8 bases. Germline V lookup: CDR1 SGHDT, CDR2 YYEEEE. With 1 base clipped from V and 0 bases from J, the junction kept 5 bases outside the gene matches. This CDR3 is built from 16 residues. CDR3 nucleotides: TGTGCCAGCAGCTTGTTCCGGGACAGGTACCAAGAGACCCAGTACTTC. Translation: CASSLFRDRYQETQYF.

The rearrangement links TRBV3-1 (or the pseudogene TRBV3-2) to TRBJ1-3; D is unclear. Deletions cut 1 base from V and 1 base from J, with 14 bases between. Looked up from germline, CDR1 is LGHDT and CDR2 is YNNKEL (reference sequence). The CDR3 consists of 17 residues. The CDR3 is CASSQALTRGSGNTIYF. CDR3 DNA sequence: TGTGCCAGCAGCCAAGCCCTAACCCGCGGGTCTGGAAACACCATATATTTT.